The rows below give T cell receptor beta chains drawn from one sample of a study of technical replicates of blood from a few donors. The protocol was immunoSEQ multiplex PCR, while the TCRdb copy is restricted to in-frame clones and leaves out a portion. The data contain some 74,000 clones, over 75% of them singletons. Specimen: T cells isolated from PBMCs. The origin of the receptors is a human donor in good health. The CDR3 runs from the conserved cysteine through the conserved F or W. A D gene is named only where the DNA matches it firmly. Size is omitted from some rows. Given values are once, few, many or a class for expanded clones.

abundance,d_gene,v_gene,j_gene,CDR3aa,CDR3nt
NA,NA,TRBV18,TRBJ2-7,CASSLQTTYEQYF,TGTGCCAGCTCACTCCAGACAACCTACGAGCAGTACTTC
once,NA,TRBV21-1,TRBJ1-1,CASSSDRGKGTEAFF,TGTGCCAGCAGCAGTGACAGGGGGAAGGGCACTGAAGCTTTCTTT
NA,NA,TRBV28,TRBJ1-5,CASSYPGQPNQPQHF,TGTGCCAGCAGTTATCCCGGACAGCCTAATCAGCCCCAGCATTTT
once,TRBD2,TRBV7-7,TRBJ2-7,CASSLGGGRDEQYF,TGTGCTAGCAGCTTAGGAGGCGGGAGGGACGAGCAGTACTTC
NA,TRBD2,TRBV7-2,TRBJ2-2,CASSFGLAGAGELFF,TGTGCCAGCAGCTTCGGACTAGCGGGAGCCGGGGAGCTGTTTTTT
NA,TRBD2,TRBV4-3,TRBJ2-5,CASSQGPPSGGYQETQYF,TGCGCCAGCAGCCAAGGACCCCCCAGCGGGGGGTACCAAGAGACCCAGTACTTC
NA,NA,TRBV5-3,TRBJ1-1,CARQSRDKGKAFF,TGTGCCAGGCAATCAAGGGACAAGGGCAAAGCTTTCTTT
NA,NA,TRBV5-1,TRBJ2-7,CASRPGVTYEQYF,TGCGCCAGCAGGCCAGGGGTAACCTACGAGCAGTACTTC
NA,NA,TRBV7-9,TRBJ1-2,CASSGGLGYTF,TGTGCCAGCAGTGGGGGCCTTGGCTACACCTTC
NA,NA,TRBV28,TRBJ1-2,CASLRQETNYGYTF,TGTGCCAGTCTTAGACAGGAGACTAACTATGGCTACACCTTC
NA,TRBD1,TRBV29-1,TRBJ1-1,CSVSTGQGWNTEAFF,TGCAGCGTTTCAACGGGACAGGGGTGGAACACTGAAGCTTTCTTT
NA,NA,TRBV7-2,TRBJ1-2,CASSPPLDYGYTF,TGTGCCAGCAGCCCCCCCCTAGACTATGGCTACACCTTC
NA,NA,TRBV10-3,TRBJ1-1,CAISESSRFTEAFF,TGTGCCATCAGTGAGTCGAGCCGGTTCACTGAAGCTTTCTTT
NA,NA,TRBV11-3,TRBJ1-1,CASSLEPSLATEAFF,TGTGCCAGCAGCTTAGAGCCCTCCCTAGCCACTGAAGCTTTCTTT
NA,TRBD2,TRBV19,TRBJ2-6,CACGEGTGANVLTF,TGTGCCTGTGGGGAGGGAACCGGGGCCAACGTCCTGACTTTC
NA,NA,TRBV10-3,TRBJ1-4,CAISESRGEPEKLFF,TGTGCCATCAGTGAGTCCAGGGGAGAGCCCGAAAAACTGTTTTTT
NA,NA,TRBV7-9,TRBJ1-1,CASSLGFEGRNVMNTEAFF,TGTGCCAGCAGCCTGGGTTTTGAGGGTAGGAATGTCATGAACACTGAAGCTTTCTTT
NA,TRBD1,TRBV5-8,TRBJ2-2,CASSSRRAGQDTGELFF,TGTGCCAGCAGCTCACGTAGGGCGGGACAGGACACCGGGGAGCTGTTTTTT
NA,NA,TRBV4-1,TRBJ2-3,CASSQVLLTDTQYF,TGCGCCAGCAGCCAAGTTCTACTCACAGATACGCAGTATTTT
NA,NA,TRBV30,TRBJ1-1,CAWSVLGSTEAFF,TGTGCCTGGAGTGTACTAGGATCTACTGAAGCTTTCTTT
NA,TRBD1,TRBV15,TRBJ2-2,CATSSNRGAGELFF,TGTGCCACCAGCTCAAACAGGGGAGCCGGGGAGCTGTTTTTT
once,TRBD1,TRBV18,TRBJ2-1,CASSLTGTYYNEQFF,TGTGCCAGCTCACTGACAGGGACCTACTACAATGAGCAGTTCTTC
NA,NA,TRBV7-3,TRBJ2-3,CASSLAPGTDTQYF,TGTGCCAGCTCCTTGGCCCCCGGCACAGATACGCAGTATTTT
NA,NA,TRBV5-6,TRBJ1-2,CASSWIDSNYGYTF,TGTGCCAGCAGCTGGATAGACAGTAACTATGGCTACACCTTC
NA,NA,TRBV11-3,TRBJ1-1,CASSPPGFTEAFF,TGTGCCAGCAGCCCCCCAGGGTTTACTGAAGCTTTCTTT
NA,TRBD2,TRBV7-2,TRBJ2-7,CASSSGTTYEQYF,TGTGCCAGCAGCTCCGGGACTACCTACGAGCAGTACTTC
NA,NA,TRBV7-3,TRBJ2-3,CASSLSTQGGTDTQYF,TGTGCCAGCAGCTTATCGACACAGGGTGGCACAGATACGCAGTATTTT
NA,TRBD1,TRBV10-3,TRBJ1-5,CAISEDDRDQPQHF,TGTGCCATCAGTGAGGATGACAGGGATCAGCCCCAGCATTTT
NA,NA,TRBV4-1,TRBJ2-7,CASSQERQKYEQYF,TGCGCCAGCAGCCAAGAGAGACAGAAGTACGAGCAGTACTTC
NA,TRBD2,TRBV5-1,TRBJ2-3,CASTLAGGLTDTQYF,TGCGCCAGCACTTTAGCGGGAGGCCTCACAGATACGCAGTATTTT
NA,NA,TRBV5-5,TRBJ1-1,CASSLSRGWTEAFF,TGTGCCAGCAGCTTGTCGAGGGGGTGGACTGAAGCTTTCTTT
NA,NA,TRBV6-5,TRBJ2-7,CASRSPGLSYEQYF,TGTGCCAGCAGGTCCCCGGGACTCAGCTACGAGCAGTACTTC
NA,NA,TRBV7-9,TRBJ1-1,CASSPPSAEAFF,TGTGCCAGCAGCCCTCCGTCGGCTGAAGCTTTCTTT
NA,NA,TRBV9,TRBJ2-2,CASSVGASNTGELFF,TGTGCCAGCAGCGTAGGGGCCTCGAACACCGGGGAGCTGTTTTTT
NA,TRBD1,TRBV4-2,TRBJ2-7,CASSQGRGTGYEQYF,TGTGCCAGCAGCCAAGGAAGGGGGACAGGGTACGAGCAGTACTTC
NA,NA,TRBV29-1,TRBJ2-7,CSVEEKGYEQYF,TGCAGCGTTGAAGAGAAGGGGTACGAGCAGTACTTC
NA,TRBD1,TRBV19,TRBJ1-2,CASRQGAQSYGYTF,TGTGCCAGTAGGCAGGGGGCGCAGAGCTATGGCTACACCTTC
NA,TRBD2,TRBV9,TRBJ2-7,CASSAGTSGRSEQYF,TGTGCCAGCAGCGCGGGGACTAGCGGGAGGTCCGAGCAGTACTTC
NA,NA,TRBV7-2,TRBJ1-1,CASSLGLSGVAEAFF,TGTGCCAGCAGCTTAGGCCTATCAGGGGTCGCTGAAGCTTTCTTT
NA,NA,TRBV7-9,TRBJ2-7,CASSPRFEQYF,TGTGCCAGCAGCCCCCGTTTCGAGCAGTACTTC
NA,NA,TRBV7-9,TRBJ2-6,CASLTDIPGSGANVLTF,TGTGCCAGCCTAACCGACATCCCAGGGTCTGGGGCCAACGTCCTGACTTTC
NA,NA,TRBV29-1,TRBJ2-3,CSGDITDSTDTQYF,TGCAGCGGGGACATCACAGATAGCACAGATACGCAGTATTTT
NA,TRBD1,TRBV29-1,TRBJ1-1,CSARTGGDTEAFF,TGCAGCGCCAGGACAGGGGGGGACACTGAAGCTTTCTTT
NA,NA,TRBV5-1,TRBJ1-2,CASNGQRSYGYTF,TGCGCCAGTAACGGACAGAGAAGCTATGGCTACACCTTC
NA,TRBD2,TRBV6-6,TRBJ2-3,CASSYSAGAEGLAQYF,TGTGCCAGCAGTTACAGTGCGGGAGCAGAGGGGTTGGCGCAGTATTTT
few,NA,TRBV5-6,TRBJ1-1,CASTLFGMNTEAFF,TGTGCCAGCACCCTCTTCGGGATGAACACTGAAGCTTTCTTT